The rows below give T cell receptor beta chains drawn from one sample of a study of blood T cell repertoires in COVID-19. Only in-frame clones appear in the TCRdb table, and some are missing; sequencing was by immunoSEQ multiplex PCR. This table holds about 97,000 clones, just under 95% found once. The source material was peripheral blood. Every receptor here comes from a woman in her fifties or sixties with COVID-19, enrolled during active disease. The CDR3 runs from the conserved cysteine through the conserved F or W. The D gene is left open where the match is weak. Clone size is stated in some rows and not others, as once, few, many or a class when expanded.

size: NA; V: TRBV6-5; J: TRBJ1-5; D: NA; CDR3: CASLSGLSNQPQHF; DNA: TGTGCCAGCTTGTCGGGACTTAGCAATCAGCCCCAGCATTTT
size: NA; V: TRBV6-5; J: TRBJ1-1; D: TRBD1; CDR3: CASSTGTENTEAFF; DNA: TGTGCCAGCAGCACCGGGACAGAGAACACTGAAGCTTTCTTT
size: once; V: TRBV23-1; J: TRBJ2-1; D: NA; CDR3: CASSGNPPVGHYNEQFF; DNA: TGCGCCAGCAGTGGTAACCCCCCAGTGGGACATTACAATGAGCAGTTCTTC
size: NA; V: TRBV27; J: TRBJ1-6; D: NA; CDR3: CASSFATGNSPLHF; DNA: TGTGCCAGCAGTTTTGCAACAGGGAATTCACCCCTCCACTTT
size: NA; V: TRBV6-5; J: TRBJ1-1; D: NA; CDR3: CASSLDRSKAFF; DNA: TGTGCCAGCAGCCTCGACAGGTCCAAAGCTTTCTTT
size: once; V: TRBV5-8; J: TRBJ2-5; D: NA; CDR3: CASSLAGFRQETQYF; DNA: TGTGCCAGCAGCTTGGCCGGTTTTCGACAAGAGACCCAGTACTTC
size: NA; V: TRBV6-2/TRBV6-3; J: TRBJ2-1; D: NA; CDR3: CASSPGWAGSYNEQFF; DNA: TGTGCCAGCAGCCCCGGATGGGCGGGGTCTTACAATGAGCAGTTCTTC
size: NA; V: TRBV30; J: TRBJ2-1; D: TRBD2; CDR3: CAWQRGGYNEQFF; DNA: TGTGCCTGGCAGCGGGGGGGCTACAATGAGCAGTTCTTC
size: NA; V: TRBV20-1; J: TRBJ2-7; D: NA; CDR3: CSARSAYEQYF; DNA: TGCAGTGCTAGATCTGCCTACGAGCAGTACTTC
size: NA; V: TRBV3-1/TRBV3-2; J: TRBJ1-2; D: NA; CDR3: CASSTGLNGYTF; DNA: TGTGCCAGCAGCACAGGGTTAAATGGCTACACCTTC
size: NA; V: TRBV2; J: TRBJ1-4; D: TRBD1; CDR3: CASSEGQGRGEKLFF; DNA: TGTGCCAGCAGTGAAGGACAGGGGCGGGGTGAAAAACTGTTTTTT
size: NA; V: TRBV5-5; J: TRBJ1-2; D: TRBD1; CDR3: CASSLLPDRGNGYTF; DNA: TGTGCCAGCAGCCTGCTCCCGGACAGGGGAAATGGCTACACCTTC
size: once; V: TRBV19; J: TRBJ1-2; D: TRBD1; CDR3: CASSIGSGTGANYGYTF; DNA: TGTGCCAGTAGTATAGGATCAGGGACAGGAGCTAACTATGGCTACACCTTC
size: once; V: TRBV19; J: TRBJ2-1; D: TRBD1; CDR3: CASSPTGFYNEQFF; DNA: TGTGCCAGTAGTCCGACAGGGTTCTACAATGAGCAGTTCTTC
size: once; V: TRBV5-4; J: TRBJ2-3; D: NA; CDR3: CASSLDGDTQYF; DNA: TGTGCCAGCAGCTTGGACGGAGATACGCAGTATTTT
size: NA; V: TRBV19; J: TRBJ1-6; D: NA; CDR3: CASSIQQGSPLHF; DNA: TGTGCCAGTAGTATCCAACAGGGTTCACCCCTCCACTTT
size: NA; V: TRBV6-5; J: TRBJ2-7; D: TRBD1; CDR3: CASSPGQGTLYEQYF; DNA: TGTGCCAGCAGTCCTGGACAGGGGACGCTCTACGAGCAGTACTTC
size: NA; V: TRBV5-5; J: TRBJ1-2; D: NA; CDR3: CASSFEQGHYGYTF; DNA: TGTGCCAGCAGCTTCGAACAGGGACACTATGGCTACACCTTC
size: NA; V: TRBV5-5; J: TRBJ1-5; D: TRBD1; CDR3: CASSPGQAAWQPQHF; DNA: TGTGCCAGCAGCCCGGGACAGGCCGCGTGGCAGCCCCAGCATTTT
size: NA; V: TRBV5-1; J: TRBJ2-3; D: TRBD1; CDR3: CASSDRATDTQYF; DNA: TGCGCCAGCAGCGACAGGGCCACAGATACGCAGTATTTT
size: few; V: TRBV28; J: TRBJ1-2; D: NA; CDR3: CASSPRQGQFYGYTF; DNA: TGTGCCAGCAGTCCCCGACAAGGACAGTTCTATGGCTACACCTTC
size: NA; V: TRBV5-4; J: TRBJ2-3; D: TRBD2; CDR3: CASSSEVASGFTDTQYF; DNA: TGTGCCAGCAGCTCGGAGGTGGCTAGCGGATTCACAGATACGCAGTATTTT
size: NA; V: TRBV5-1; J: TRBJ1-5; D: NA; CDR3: CASSLGLNQPQHF; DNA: TGCGCCAGCAGCTTGGGTCTCAATCAGCCCCAGCATTTT
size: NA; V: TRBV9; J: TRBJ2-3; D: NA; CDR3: CATGSGSTDTQYF; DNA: TGTGCCACCGGATCGGGTAGCACAGATACGCAGTATTTT
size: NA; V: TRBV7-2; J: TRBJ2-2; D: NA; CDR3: CASSLDRNTGELFF; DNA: TGTGCCAGCAGCTTAGACAGGAACACCGGGGAGCTGTTTTTT
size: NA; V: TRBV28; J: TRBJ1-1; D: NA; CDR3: CASSFTRQNTEAFF; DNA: TGTGCCAGCAGTTTCACAAGACAGAACACTGAAGCTTTCTTT
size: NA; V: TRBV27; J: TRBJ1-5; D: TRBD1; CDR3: CASMNRGHSNQPQHF; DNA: TGTGCCAGCATGAACAGGGGGCATAGCAATCAGCCCCAGCATTTT
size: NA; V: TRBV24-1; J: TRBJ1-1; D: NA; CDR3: CATSDLLGGEAFF; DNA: TGTGCCACCAGTGATTTGCTGGGGGGTGAAGCTTTCTTT
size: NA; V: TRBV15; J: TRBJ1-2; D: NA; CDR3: CATSREKGQGTSNYGYTF; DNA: TGTGCCACCAGCAGAGAAAAAGGGCAGGGTACCTCTAACTATGGCTACACCTTC